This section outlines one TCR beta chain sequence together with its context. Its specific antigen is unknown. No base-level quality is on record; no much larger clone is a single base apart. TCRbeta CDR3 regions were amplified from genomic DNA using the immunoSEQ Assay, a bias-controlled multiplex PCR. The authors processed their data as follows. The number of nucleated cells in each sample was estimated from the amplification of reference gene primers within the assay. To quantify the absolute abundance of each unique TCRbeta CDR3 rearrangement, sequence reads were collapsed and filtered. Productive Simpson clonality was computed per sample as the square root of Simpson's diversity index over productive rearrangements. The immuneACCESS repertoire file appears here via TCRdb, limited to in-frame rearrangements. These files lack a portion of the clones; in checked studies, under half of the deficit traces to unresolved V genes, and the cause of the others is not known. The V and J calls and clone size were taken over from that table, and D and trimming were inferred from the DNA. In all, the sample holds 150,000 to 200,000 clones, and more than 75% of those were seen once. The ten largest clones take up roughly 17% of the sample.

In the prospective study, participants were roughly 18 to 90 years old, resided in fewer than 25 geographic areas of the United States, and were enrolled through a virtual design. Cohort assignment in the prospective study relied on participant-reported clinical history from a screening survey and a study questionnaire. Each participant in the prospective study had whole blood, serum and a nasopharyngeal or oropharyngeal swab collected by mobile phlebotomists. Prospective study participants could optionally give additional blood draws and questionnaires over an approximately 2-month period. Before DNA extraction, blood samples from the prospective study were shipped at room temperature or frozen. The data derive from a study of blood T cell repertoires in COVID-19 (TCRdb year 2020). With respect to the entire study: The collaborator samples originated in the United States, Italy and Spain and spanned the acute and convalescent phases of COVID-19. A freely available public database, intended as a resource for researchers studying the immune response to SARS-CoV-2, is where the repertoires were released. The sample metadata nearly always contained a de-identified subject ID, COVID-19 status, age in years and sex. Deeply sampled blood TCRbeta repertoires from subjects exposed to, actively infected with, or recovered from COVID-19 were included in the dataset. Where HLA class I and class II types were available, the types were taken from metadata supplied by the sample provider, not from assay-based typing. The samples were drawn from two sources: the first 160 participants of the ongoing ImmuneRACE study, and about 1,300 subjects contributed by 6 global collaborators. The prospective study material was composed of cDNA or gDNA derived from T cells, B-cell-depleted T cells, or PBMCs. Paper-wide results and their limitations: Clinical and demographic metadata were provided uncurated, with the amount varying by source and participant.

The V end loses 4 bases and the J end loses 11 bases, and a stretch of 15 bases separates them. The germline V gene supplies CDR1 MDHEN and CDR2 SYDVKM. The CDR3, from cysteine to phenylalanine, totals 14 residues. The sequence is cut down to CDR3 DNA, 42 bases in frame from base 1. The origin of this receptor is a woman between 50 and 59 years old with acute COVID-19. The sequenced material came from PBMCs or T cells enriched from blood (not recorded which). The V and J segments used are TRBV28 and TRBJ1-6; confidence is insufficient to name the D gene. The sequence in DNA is TGTGCCAGCAGTTCGGCAGAGGGTTCGGCACCCCTCCACTTT. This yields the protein CASSSAEGSAPLHF.